The table lists the clone carrying this T cell receptor (beta chain) with many counts. This CDR3 comprises 16 residues. Germline V gene sequence: CDR1 LNHDA, CDR2 SQIVND (reference sequence). V lost 7 bases and J 0 bases, leaving 19 bases between the germline ends. A TCRbeta library incorporating unique molecular identifiers was prepared. TCRdb reprocessed the PCR reads with MiXCR, giving one entry per CDR3 protein. The sample carries fewer than 250,000 distinct CDR3 sequences, 6.5% to 10% recorded once. This sample was taken from a study of T-cell reconstitution after alpha-beta-depleted transplantation in children.

This specimen consisted of PBMCs, mostly from graft donor cells, obtained 180 days after TCRalphabeta/CD19-depleted stem cell transplant. The chain links TRBV19 to TRBJ2-7, with a tentative D call TRBD2 (6 bases). The receptor comes from a male patient under 18 who had a stem cell transplant for acute lymphoblastic leukemia, so the T cells may come from the graft donor. The CDR3 DNA is TGTGCCAGTACCCCTTTGACTAGACCGAGCTCCTACGAGCAGTACTTC. Its protein product is CASTPLTRPSSYEQYF.